This T cell receptor (beta chain) came from a study of T cells in localized non-small cell lung cancer. Broader study findings: When the top 100 tumor clones were examined, a median around 61 of them also appeared in the adjacent lung, which was paired and uninvolved. Multi-region tumor sequencing was not done, so intratumor heterogeneity could not be excluded. There was an association of higher blood T cell density with longer overall survival.

To note about this clone: Its specificity is not known.

Sequencing used immunoSEQ multiplex PCR; TCRdb keeps in-frame clones, though not all of them. The profile shows over 40,000 clones, around 83% of them singletons. The CDR3 is made up of 16 amino acids. Germline CDR1 LNHDA, CDR2 SQIVND (reference sequence). Trimming cost V 7 bases and J 3 bases; bases outside gene matches: 9. The chain carries TRBV19 and TRBJ1-4; 9 nucleotides match TRBD1. Sequencing was performed on peripheral blood, taken before any cancer treatment. The TCR was taken from a woman between 18 and 50 years old with stage III lung adenocarcinoma. This CDR3 is CASTNPRQGANEKLFF. CDR3 bases: TGTGCCAGTACTAACCCCCGACAGGGGGCTAATGAAAAACTGTTTTTT. Using reference TRBV19 and TRBJ1-4 for the parts outside the CDR3, the full variable domain is DGGITQSPKYLFRKEGQNVTLSCEQNLNHDAMYWYRQDPGQGLRLIYYSQIVNDFQKGDIAEGYSVSREKKESFPLTVTSAQKNPTAFYLCASTNPRQGANEKLFFGSGTQLSVL.